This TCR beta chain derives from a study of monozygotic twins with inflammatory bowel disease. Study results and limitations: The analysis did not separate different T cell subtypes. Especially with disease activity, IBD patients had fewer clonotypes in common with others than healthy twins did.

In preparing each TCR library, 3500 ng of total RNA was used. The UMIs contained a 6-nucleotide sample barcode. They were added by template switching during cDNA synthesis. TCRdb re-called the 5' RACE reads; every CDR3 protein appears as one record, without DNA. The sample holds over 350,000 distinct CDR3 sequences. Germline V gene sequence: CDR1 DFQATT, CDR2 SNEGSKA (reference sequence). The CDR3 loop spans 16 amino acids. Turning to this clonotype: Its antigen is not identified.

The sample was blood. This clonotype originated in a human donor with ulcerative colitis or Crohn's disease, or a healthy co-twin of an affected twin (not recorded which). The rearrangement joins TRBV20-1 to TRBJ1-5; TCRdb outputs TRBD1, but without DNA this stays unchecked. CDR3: CSAGTGAQSYNQPQHF.